The 7 T cell receptor beta chains listed next were all sequenced from one sample in a study of Ad26.COV2.S vaccination and SARS-CoV-2 variants. Treatment specified: 15 to 20 received Ad26.COV2.S at low or high dose, single or two shots; several received placebo; per-sample allocation not given. Sampling was done on day 63 after the first vaccine or placebo injection. Using immunoSEQ multiplex PCR, the repertoire was profiled, and TCRdb retains in-frame clones only, with some absent. The top ten hold around 13% of the sample, which has about 480,000 clones, 70% to 90% seen once. Sequenced here: peripheral blood, sampled in a trial of Ad26.COV2.S vaccine versus placebo. The receptor set was obtained from a person aged 18-65 years who received the Ad26.COV2.S COVID-19 vaccine or a placebo.

The V call is TRBV6-5, the J call TRBJ2-5; D gene unclear. CDR1 and CDR2 (germline): MNHEY, SVGAGI. CDR3 length equals 13 residues. V lost 6 bases and J 2 bases, leaving 10 bases between the germline ends. CDR3 DNA sequence: TGTGCCAGCAGCGTAGTCGCTCAAGAGACCCAGTACTTC. Translation: CASSVVAQETQYF.

The CDR3 nucleotides are TGTGCCAGCAGCTCCGTTGGTACGCAGTATTTT. Residues: CASSSVGTQYF. The chain uses TRBV11-2 and TRBJ2-3; D uncertain. Between the trimmed V and J ends, which lost 4 bases and 8 bases, there was a span of 7 bases. The germline CDR1 and CDR2 sequences are SGHAT and FQNNGV. The CDR3 sequence is 11 residues long.

The chain is built from TRBV28 and TRBJ2-2; the D is unclear. This CDR3 is 13 amino acids long. Germline CDR1 MDHEN, CDR2 SYDVKM. The V end lost 7 bases, the J end lost 6 bases, and 12 bases lay between the germline ends. CDR3 region: CASTEWTSGELFF. The CDR3 region has the DNA TGTGCCAGCACCGAGTGGACGTCCGGGGAGCTGTTTTTT.

The chain uses TRBV19 and TRBJ2-5; D might be TRBD2 (6 bases). Trimming pared 6 bases from V and 3 bases from J, leaving 17 bases between. Per the germline V gene, CDR1 is LNHDA and CDR2 is SQIVND (reference sequence). The CDR3 has 15 amino acids. The CDR3 sequence: CASRTRGRGKETQYF. In nucleotides, the CDR3 is TGTGCCAGTAGGACTAGGGGCCGTGGTAAAGAGACCCAGTACTTC.

The chain employs TRBV10-3 and TRBJ2-7; 7 bases are a match to TRBD2. Trimming at V came to 6 bases and at J to 3 bases, leaving 11 bases not matched to a gene. Germline CDR1 is ENHRY and CDR2 is SYGVKD. CDR3 size: 15 residues. Written as DNA, the CDR3 is TGTGCCATCAGAACGACAGCGGGATGGGGCTACGAGCAGTACTTC. It yields the protein CAIRTTAGWGYEQYF.

The gene calls are TRBV9 and TRBJ2-5, with a tentative D call TRBD1 (6 bases). Germline V gene lookup returns CDR1 SGDLS and CDR2 YYNGEE. Deletions cut 3 bases from V and 3 bases from J, with 12 bases between. CDR3 size: 14 residues. The CDR3 bases are TGTGCCAGCAGCGAGGGGACACGGGAAGAGACCCAGTACTTC. It yields the protein CASSEGTREETQYF.

The V and J genes are TRBV5-5 and TRBJ1-2, with 7 bases matching TRBD1. Per the germline V gene, CDR1 is SGHKS and CDR2 is YYEKEE (reference sequence). This CDR3 spans 16 amino acids. V lost 2 bases, J lost 3 bases, and 10 bases stayed unmatched. The CDR3, as DNA: TGTGCCAGCAGCTTAGGGGAAGGGGGCGTTTACTATGGCTACACCTTC. Translated, it gives CASSLGEGGVYYGYTF. Full variable domain (rest looked up from reference TRBV5-5 and TRBJ1-2): DAGVTQSPTHLIKTRGQQVTLRCSPISGHKSVSWYQQVLGQGPQFIFQYYEKEERGRGNFPDRFSARQFPNYSSELNVNALLLGDSALYLCASSLGEGGVYYGYTFGSGTRLTVV.